A single sample gave rise to the 21 T cell receptor beta chains below, sequenced in a study of Ad26.COV2.S vaccination and SARS-CoV-2 variants. Sequenced by immunoSEQ multiplex PCR; TCRdb stores in-frame clones only, minus some. The table records roughly 350,000 clones, approximately 90% of them present only once. Treatment denoted: roughly 20 received Ad26.COV2.S at low or high dose, single or two shots; roughly 5 received placebo; per-sample allocation not given. Specimen acquisition occurred on day 63 following the initial vaccine or placebo injection. Specimen: peripheral blood, collected in a trial of Ad26.COV2.S vaccine versus placebo. The receptors here all came from a person aged 18-60 years who received the Ad26.COV2.S COVID-19 vaccine or a placebo.

This chain links TRBV5-1 with TRBJ2-4, with TRBD1 as a possible D gene (5 bases). Germline lookup yields CDR1 SGHRS and CDR2 YFSETQ. The CDR3 totals 15 residues. V lost 1 base and J lost 5, with 13 bases in between. Here the CDR3 reads CASSLFDRDQNIQYF. CDR3 DNA: TGCGCCAGCAGCTTGTTTGACAGAGATCAAAACATTCAGTACTTC.

This clone has a single count. The chain couples TRBV18 to TRBJ2-1, with 10 bases matching TRBD2. In germline, CDR1 is KGHSH, CDR2 LQKENI. The CDR3 extends over 15 amino acids. Trimming took 2 bases from V and 5 from J; bases not matched to a gene: 3. The CDR3 DNA sequence: TGTGCCAGCTCACCAAAGCTAGCGGGAGACAATGAGCAGTTCTTC. Translating it yields CASSPKLAGDNEQFF.

The genes are TRBV9 and TRBJ2-2, with D possibly matching TRBD1 (6 bases). CDR3 length: 13 residues. The V gene's germline CDR1 is SGDLS and CDR2 YYNGEE. V was clipped by 9 bases and J by 7 bases, with 16 bases between them. The CDR3 DNA sequence: TGTGCCACTCGCGGACAGTTGGACGGGGAGCTGTTTTTT. This encodes CATRGQLDGELFF. The full variable domain, rest sourced from reference TRBV9 and TRBJ2-2, is DSGVTQTPKHLITATGQRVTLRCSPRSGDLSVYWYQQSLDQGLQFLIQYYNGEERAKGNILERFSAQQFPDLHSELNLSSLELGDSALYFCATRGQLDGELFFGEGSRLTVL.

The chain couples TRBV5-5 to TRBJ1-3; D is undetermined. V lost 4 bases, J lost 0 bases, and 11 bases lay in between. The length of the CDR3 is 15 residues. CDR1 is SGHKS and CDR2 is YYEKEE in the germline V gene (reference sequence). As DNA, the CDR3 is TGTGCCAGCAGCCGCGGAGATAACTCTGGAAACACCATATATTTT. Its protein product is CASSRGDNSGNTIYF.

V gene TRBV7-9 combines with J gene TRBJ2-1, with 9 bases aligning to TRBD2. This CDR3 has 19 residues. CDR1 is SEHNR, CDR2 FQNEAQ, per germline (reference sequence). J was trimmed by 5 bases and V by 2 bases; bases with no gene match: 16. The CDR3 sequence is CASSLRTTSGAGGHNEQFF. The CDR3 DNA is TGTGCCAGCAGCTTAAGGACCACATCAGGAGCGGGGGGCCACAATGAGCAGTTCTTC.

This chain links TRBV11-3 with TRBJ2-7; D uncertain. The ends were cut back, 4 bases at V and 5 bases at J, with 12 bases in the middle. The CDR3 runs 13 residues. Germline CDR1 reads SGHNT; CDR2 reads YENEEA. DNA of the CDR3: TGTGCCAGCAGCTCCGGTCATGGGGACGAGCAGTACTTC. It translates to CASSSGHGDEQYF.

CDR3 DNA sequence: TGTGCCAGCAGCTTAGGAGGGGGTGGCTACACCTTC. It yields the protein CASSLGGGGYTF. This sequence joins TRBV11-2 and TRBJ1-2; D might be TRBD1 (6 bases). Germline-derived CDR1 and CDR2 are SGHAT and FQNNGV. Trimming pared 1 base from V and 7 bases from J, leaving 7 bases between. The CDR3 covers 12 residues.

The chain combines TRBV19 with TRBJ2-3; 8 bases line up with TRBD2. The length of the CDR3 is 15 residues. The junction had 4 bases not matched to a gene; V was cut back by 5 bases and J by 0 bases. The germline V gene encodes CDR1 LNHDA and CDR2 SQIVND (reference sequence). The CDR3 protein is CASSSLAGSTDTQYF. CDR3 nucleotides: TGTGCCAGTAGTTCTTTAGCGGGGAGCACAGATACGCAGTATTTT.

The chain is built from TRBV3-1 (or the pseudogene TRBV3-2) and TRBJ2-7; D is perhaps TRBD1 (5 bases). Germline lookup yields CDR1 LGHDT and CDR2 YNNKEL (reference sequence). The V gene lost 0 bases and the J gene lost 2 bases, with 11 bases spanning the gap. The CDR3 is 15 amino acids. The chain's CDR3 is CASSQDRRRAYEQYF. The CDR3 DNA is TGTGCCAGCAGCCAAGATCGTCGCAGGGCCTACGAGCAGTACTTC.

The chain links TRBV21-1 to TRBJ2-4; TRBD1, the table's D call, was not compared with the DNA. TRBV21-1 is given as a pseudogene. This CDR3 spans 15 amino acids. The DNA for the CDR3 is TGTGCCAGCAGCATCGTCCAGGAGGACAGAAACATTCAGTACTTC. It translates to CASSIVQEDRNIQYF.

The CDR3 spells CASSAKIRVSGNTIYF. The CDR3 nucleotides read TGTGCCAGCAGCGCAAAGATTCGGGTTTCTGGAAACACCATATATTTT. The chain joins TRBV3-1 (or the pseudogene TRBV3-2) to TRBJ1-3; D remains ambiguous. V shed 5 bases and J shed 1 base, with 15 bases lying between them. Germline V gene lookup returns CDR1 LGHDT and CDR2 YNNKEL (reference sequence). The CDR3 loop spans 16 amino acids.

This clone appeared a single time. This chain joins TRBV29-1 and TRBJ2-5; tentative D call: TRBD1 (6 bases). CDR1 SQVTM and CDR2 ANQGSEA come from the germline V gene. V was cut by 7 bases and J by 5 bases, with 11 bases left in between. This CDR3 spans 11 amino acids. The CDR3 is CSAVDRETQYF. CDR3 coding DNA: TGCAGCGCGGTCGACAGGGAGACCCAGTACTTC.

This clone appeared a few times. This chain links TRBV19 with TRBJ1-5; tentatively, D is TRBD1 (5 bases). This CDR3 spans 14 amino acids. V gave up 4 bases and J gave up 0 bases, with 7 bases separating them. Germline CDR1 reads LNHDA; CDR2 reads SQIVND (reference sequence). The CDR3 loop is CASSRQYSNQPQHF. As DNA, the CDR3 is TGTGCCAGTAGTAGACAGTATAGCAATCAGCCCCAGCATTTT.

The gene calls are TRBV11-2 and TRBJ2-2, with D possibly called TRBD1 or TRBD2 (5 bases each). The V gene's germline CDR1 is SGHAT and CDR2 FQNNGV. Trimming stripped 3 bases from V and 3 bases from J, with 8 bases between. The CDR3 is 14 residues long. The CDR3 loop reads CASSFGTYTGELFF. As DNA, the CDR3 is TGTGCCAGCAGCTTTGGGACCTACACCGGGGAGCTGTTTTTT. Combining the CDR3 with reference TRBV11-2 and TRBJ2-2 gives the whole variable domain EAGVAQSPRYKIIEKRQSVAFWCNPISGHATLYWYQQILGQGPKLLIQFQNNGVVDDSQLPKDRFSAERLKGVDSTLKIQPAKLEDSAVYLCASSFGTYTGELFFGEGSRLTVL.

V gene TRBV4-1 combines with J gene TRBJ2-7, with D possibly matching TRBD2 (6 bases). This CDR3 is 16 amino acids long. With 2 bases removed from V and 1 base from J, the gap between germline ends came to 15 bases. Germline V lookup: CDR1 MGHRA, CDR2 YSYEKL. The CDR3 sequence: CASSQTGTGVSYEQYF. CDR3 in DNA: TGCGCCAGCAGCCAAACCGGGACTGGAGTTTCCTACGAGCAGTACTTC.

The rearrangement joins TRBV30 to TRBJ1-5; possible D gene TRBD1, 5 bases. This CDR3 has 11 residues. V was cut by 5 bases and J by 9 bases, with 11 bases left in between. CDR1 is GTSNPN and CDR2 is SVGIG in the germline V gene (reference sequence). The CDR3 region has the DNA TGTGCCTGGGGCGGGGGTGGGCCCCAGCATTTT. Translated, it gives CAWGGGGPQHF. The variable domain in full, with the rest retrieved from reference TRBV30 and TRBJ1-5, is SQTIHQWPATLVQPVGSPLSLECTVEGTSNPNLYWYRQAAGRGLQLLFYSVGIGQISSEVPQNLSASRPQDRQFILSSKKLLLSDSGFYLCAWGGGGPQHFGDGTRLSIL.

This chain uses TRBV6-2 or TRBV6-3 with TRBJ2-5; TRBD2 agrees at 8 bases. Unmatched junction bases numbered 15, after V lost 5 bases and J lost 7 bases. Germline-derived CDR1 and CDR2 are MNHEY and SVGEGT. CDR3 length: 16 amino acids. The CDR3 is CASSRGTSGFQSTQYF. CDR3 sequence (DNA): TGTGCCAGCAGTCGGGGAACTAGCGGTTTTCAGTCGACCCAGTACTTC.

This sequence joins TRBV2 and TRBJ1-3; perhaps TRBD1 as D (6 bases). Looked up from germline, CDR1 is SNHLY and CDR2 is FYNNEI. The CDR3 totals 14 residues. V shed 10 bases and J shed 0 bases, with 13 bases lying between them. The CDR3 is CATQGFNSGNTIYF. CDR3 DNA: TGTGCCACCCAGGGGTTTAACTCTGGAAACACCATATATTTT.

CDR3 DNA: TGTGCCAGCACCCAATGGAGTGAAGATACGCAGTATTTT. It is translated as CASTQWSEDTQYF. The V call is TRBV13, the J call TRBJ2-3; D remains ambiguous. V lost 7 bases and J lost 5, with 13 bases in between. This CDR3 region has 13 residues. The germline V gene has CDR1 PRHDT and CDR2 FYEKMQ (reference sequence). Using reference TRBV13 and TRBJ2-3 for the parts outside the CDR3, the full variable domain is AAGVIQSPRHLIKEKRETATLKCYPIPRHDTVYWYQQGPGQDPQFLISFYEKMQSDKGSIPDRFSAQQFSDYHSELNMSSLELGDSALYFCASTQWSEDTQYFGPGTRLTVL.

This clone was detected only once. The genes are TRBV5-8 and TRBJ1-1, with D possibly being TRBD1 (5 bases). The CDR3 contains 11 residues. Trimming took off 5 bases at V and 3 bases at J, with 5 bases between the two ends. Germline assignment: CDR1 SGHTS and CDR2 YDEGEE. The CDR3 is CASRGDTEAFF. The CDR3 DNA sequence: TGTGCCAGCAGGGGGGACACTGAAGCTTTCTTT.

The chain carries TRBV6-5 and TRBJ1-6; TRBD1 matches 8 bases. The V and J ends lost 0 bases and 9 bases, in that order; junction bases with no gene match: 4. The germline V gene encodes CDR1 MNHEY and CDR2 SVGAGI. The CDR3 has 15 amino acids. CDR3 sequence (DNA): TGTGCCAGCAGTTACTCGCAGGGGGCGGCTTCACCCCTCCACTTT. Amino acid sequence: CASSYSQGAASPLHF.